A single sample is the source of the 28 T cell receptor beta chains below, sequenced in a study of early T cells in non-severe SARS-CoV-2 infection. TCRdb independently ran MiXCR on the 5' RACE reads; one entry per CDR3 protein. The profile shows 65,000 to 95,000 distinct CDR3 sequences, about 16% of them singletons. Source material: whole blood. The receptor source for this set is an adult who was a healthcare worker with PCR-confirmed SARS-CoV-2 infection or an uninfected control (not recorded which).

This clonotype has more than one count but fewer than ten. This chain uses TRBV29-1 with TRBJ1-4; D is possibly TRBD1 (5 bases). This CDR3 has 18 amino acids. Trimming shortened V by 1 base and J by 2 bases, and 20 bases separated the two germline ends. Germline values: CDR1 SQVTM, CDR2 ANQGSEA. In nucleotides, the CDR3 is TGCAGCGTTGAAGGTTGGGGCCGAGGGATATCTACTAATGAAAAACTGTTTTTT. Translated: CSVEGWGRGISTNEKLFF.

This chain links TRBV6-1 with TRBJ1-5; D remains ambiguous. The CDR3 length is 12 residues. Germline loops: CDR1 MNHNS, CDR2 SASEGT. V lost 7 bases and J lost 1, with 5 bases in between. The DNA of the CDR3 is TGTGCCAGCAATCGGAGCAATCAGCCCCAGCATTTT. It translates to CASNRSNQPQHF.

This clonotype came up a few times. CDR3 in DNA: TGTGCCAGCTCACCAAAGGCAGAGAATAATTCACCCCTCCACTTT. It specifies CASSPKAENNSPLHF. J is TRBJ1-6 and V is TRBV18; unclear D gene. There are 15 residues in the CDR3. Trimming took off 2 bases at V and 5 bases at J, with 10 bases between the two ends. Germline CDR1 and CDR2: KGHSH and LQKENI.

There are many counts of this clonotype. The genes are TRBV28 and TRBJ2-6; weak D call: TRBD1 (6 bases). This CDR3 contains 17 residues. The germline gives CDR1 MDHEN, CDR2 SYDVKM. V gave up 5 bases and J gave up 0 bases, with 14 bases separating them. This CDR3 is CASSRRTELSGANVLTF. The CDR3 DNA sequence: TGTGCCAGCAGTCGTCGGACAGAGCTCTCTGGGGCCAACGTCCTGACTTTC.

This chain uses TRBV30 with TRBJ1-2; 7 bases agree with TRBD1. The CDR3 covers 15 residues. V was clipped by 2 bases and J by 6 bases; unmatched bases: 12. Germline V gene sequence: CDR1 GTSNPN, CDR2 SVGIG (reference sequence). CDR3 DNA sequence: TGTGCCTGGAGTACGGACAGGCCCCGGGGAAATGGCTACACCTTC. This translates into CAWSTDRPRGNGYTF.

This clonotype was seen more than once but under ten times. This chain uses TRBV7-8 with TRBJ2-3, with 11 nucleotides matching TRBD2. Germline CDR1 is SGHVS and CDR2 is FQNEAQ. The V and J ends lost 5 bases and 4 bases, in that order; junction bases with no gene match: 14. The length of the CDR3 is 18 residues. Here the CDR3 reads CASSDLSSLAGVSDTQYF. CDR3 nucleotides: TGTGCCAGCAGCGATCTCAGCTCACTAGCGGGGGTGTCAGATACGCAGTATTTT.

The rearrangement joins TRBV2 to TRBJ1-1, with D possibly TRBD1 on 5 matching bases. The CDR3 has 13 residues. Looked up from germline, CDR1 is SNHLY and CDR2 is FYNNEI. The germline V and J ends were trimmed by 5 bases and 2 bases, with 9 bases remaining between them. This CDR3 is CASSTTGNTEAFF. CDR3 nucleotide sequence: TGTGCCAGCAGTACAACAGGAAACACTGAAGCTTTCTTT.

This clonotype was recorded at least ten times. V is TRBV6-5 and J is TRBJ1-1; D is undetermined. The CDR3 sequence is 13 residues long. Trimming left V 5 bases short and J 1 base short, with 8 bases between. CDR1 MNHEY and CDR2 SVGAGI come from the germline V gene. CDR3 nucleotides: TGTGCCAGCAGTCCTCGACCGAACACTGAAGCTTTCTTT. Amino acid sequence: CASSPRPNTEAFF.

This chain joins TRBV6-6 and TRBJ1-5; D is undetermined. The CDR3 sequence is 13 residues long. Germline V gene data show CDR1 as MNHNY and CDR2 as SVGAGI (reference sequence). Trimming pared 6 bases from V and 16 bases from J, leaving 22 bases between. Written as DNA, the CDR3 is TGTGCCAGCAGGCGGACCCAAGATCCGCTTCGTCATTTT. Encoded protein: CASRRTQDPLRHF.

The sample holds a few counts of this clonotype. One end of the junction does not line up with germline, which may come from a read error. The rearrangement uses TRBV2 and TRBJ2-2, with no clear D. Germline V CDR1 and CDR2: SNHLY, FYNNEI. The CDR3 length is 12 residues. CDR3 sequence: CASRERVGELFF. The CDR3, as DNA: TGTGCCAGCCGTGAGCGCGTGGGGGAGCTGTTTTTT.

A few counts support this clonotype. V and J are TRBV7-6 and TRBJ2-1; D is possibly TRBD1 or TRBD2 (5 bases each). CDR3 size: 14 residues. V was shortened by 5 bases and J by 7 bases, with 15 bases between the two germline ends. CDR1 and CDR2 from the germline V gene are SGHVS and FNYEAQ. CDR3 nucleotides: TGTGCCAGCAGCGCCGGGACGAAAACGAATGAGCAGTTCTTC. Its protein is CASSAGTKTNEQFF.

The chain has TRBV28 and TRBJ2-3; D possibly corresponds to TRBD2 (6 bases). Germline V gene sequence: CDR1 MDHEN, CDR2 SYDVKM. The CDR3 runs to 15 residues. V was cut by 4 bases and J by 0 bases, with 11 bases left in between. The CDR3 reads CASSSFGTSTDTQYF. The CDR3, as DNA: TGTGCCAGCAGTTCTTTCGGGACTAGCACAGATACGCAGTATTTT.

The rearrangement uses TRBV6-1 and TRBJ2-2; 8 bases align to TRBD2. V shed 6 bases, J shed 4 bases, and the junction held 19 bases outside the gene matches. This CDR3 region has 19 residues. CDR1 is MNHNS and CDR2 is SASEGT in the germline V gene. CDR3 DNA sequence: TGTGCCAGCAGCGAGGGGACTAGAACAAAAATAGGCAGCACCGGGGAGCTGTTTTTT. Translated: CASSEGTRTKIGSTGELFF.

This chain uses TRBV7-9 with TRBJ1-4; 7 bases agree with TRBD1. J lost 0 bases, V lost 1 base, and 8 bases had no gene match. The germline V gene encodes CDR1 SEHNR and CDR2 FQNEAQ (reference sequence). The CDR3 covers 18 residues. CDR3 loop: CASSLEAWGTATNEKLFF. DNA for the CDR3: TGTGCCAGCAGCTTAGAAGCTTGGGGGACAGCAACTAATGAAAAACTGTTTTTT.

V usage is TRBV5-1 and J usage is TRBJ1-5; D is perhaps TRBD1 (6 bases). The germline V gene has CDR1 SGHRS and CDR2 YFSETQ. V was clipped by 4 bases and J by 2 bases, with 13 bases between them. The CDR3 runs 15 residues. The CDR3: CASSVTPGGNQPQHF. In nucleotides, the CDR3 is TGCGCCAGCAGCGTAACTCCAGGGGGCAATCAGCCCCAGCATTTT. Drawing the rest from reference TRBV5-1 and TRBJ1-5, the complete variable domain is KAGVTQTPRYLIKTRGQQVTLSCSPISGHRSVSWYQQTPGQGLQFLFEYFSETQRNKGNFPGRFSGRQFSNSRSEMNVSTLELGDSALYLCASSVTPGGNQPQHFGDGTRLSIL.

The rearrangement links TRBV7-2 to TRBJ2-3, with D tentatively TRBD2 (5 bases). The CDR3 has 15 amino acids. Germline values: CDR1 SGHTA, CDR2 FQGNSA. Between the trimmed V and J ends, which lost 5 bases and 4 bases, there was a span of 16 bases. As DNA, the CDR3 is TGTGCCAGCAGCCGGGGTTGGAGCTCACCAGATACGCAGTATTTT. Its protein is CASSRGWSSPDTQYF.

This clonotype occurred a few times. V and J are TRBV11-3 and TRBJ2-2; no firm D call. The germline V gene has CDR1 SGHNT and CDR2 YENEEA. The CDR3 runs to 15 residues. V was pared by 0 bases and J by 5 bases, with 10 bases between. The chain's CDR3 is CASSLDSVGTGELFF. CDR3 sequence (DNA): TGTGCCAGCAGCTTAGATTCGGTCGGAACCGGGGAGCTGTTTTTT.

In its sample, this clonotype was seen a few times. The genes are TRBV19 and TRBJ1-5; perhaps TRBD1 as D (6 bases). Germline V gene data show CDR1 as LNHDA and CDR2 as SQIVND (reference sequence). The CDR3 runs 17 residues. V was trimmed by 5 bases and J by 3 bases, leaving 20 bases between them. For the CDR3, the DNA is TGTGCCAGTAGTCTGTGGGTAGGGACATCATACAATCAGCCCCAGCATTTT. It translates to CASSLWVGTSYNQPQHF. The whole variable domain, filled in from reference TRBV19 and TRBJ1-5, reads DGGITQSPKYLFRKEGQNVTLSCEQNLNHDAMYWYRQDPGQGLRLIYYSQIVNDFQKGDIAEGYSVSREKKESFPLTVTSAQKNPTAFYLCASSLWVGTSYNQPQHFGDGTRLSIL.

In this sample, this clonotype turned up a few times. The genes are TRBV10-3 and TRBJ2-2; a possible D gene is TRBD1 (6 bases). The germline CDR1 and CDR2 sequences are ENHRY and SYGVKD. The CDR3 totals 14 residues. The V end lost 7 bases, the J end lost 6 bases, and 15 bases lay between the germline ends. The CDR3 DNA reads TGTGCCATCAAAAGAGAACAGGGCCCCGGGGAGCTGTTTTTT. It is translated as CAIKREQGPGELFF.

This clonotype has only a few counts. The chain couples TRBV20-1 to TRBJ1-4; unclear D gene. The CDR3 consists of 12 residues. Germline CDR1 DFQATT, CDR2 SNEGSKA (reference sequence). Trimming took 6 bases from V and 8 from J, leaving 13 bases between them. CDR3 bases: TGCAGTGCCCTCCAACCTCGGGAAAAACTGTTTTTT. Amino acid sequence: CSALQPREKLFF.

This clonotype was observed a handful of times. V gene TRBV12-3 or TRBV12-4 combines with J gene TRBJ2-1, with 8 bases fitting TRBD2. Germline trimming cut 3 bases from V and 1 base from J; bases unmatched to any gene: 8. The CDR3 totals 17 residues. CDR3 nucleotide sequence: TGTGCCAGCAGTTTGAAGCGGGGGCGCTTATCCTACAATGAGCAGTTCTTC. Its protein is CASSLKRGRLSYNEQFF.

This CDR3 is CASSPRDPLNEQFF. CDR3 in DNA: TGTGCCAGCTCACCAAGGGACCCCTTAAATGAGCAGTTCTTC. The chain carries TRBV18 and TRBJ2-1; D could derive from TRBD1 or TRBD2 (5 bases each). Trimming took 2 bases from V and 7 from J, leaving 12 bases between them. This CDR3 has 14 residues. Germline CDR1 KGHSH, CDR2 LQKENI.

The V and J genes are TRBV24-1 and TRBJ2-1; 10 bases align to TRBD1. V lost 1 base and J lost 7; bases outside the gene matches: 15. Germline V gene data show CDR1 as KGHDR and CDR2 as SFDVKD. The CDR3 is 19 amino acids. The CDR3 sequence is CATSDFSIGRDRGLNEQFF. CDR3 coding DNA: TGTGCCACCAGTGATTTTAGTATCGGCCGGGACAGGGGTTTAAATGAGCAGTTCTTC.

The chain couples TRBV19 to TRBJ2-5; no definite D call. The CDR3 runs 11 residues. Germline CDR1 reads LNHDA; CDR2 reads SQIVND (reference sequence). V lost 2 bases and J lost 4, with 2 bases in between. The CDR3 nucleotides read TGTGCCAGTAGTATATCAGAGACCCAGTACTTC. Amino acids: CASSISETQYF.

This clonotype was observed a handful of times. The chain couples TRBV6-1 to TRBJ2-1, with D maybe TRBD2 (6 bases). The CDR3 spans 15 residues. Deletions cut 10 bases from V and 8 bases from J, with 24 bases between. The germline V gene has CDR1 MNHNS and CDR2 SASEGT. DNA for the CDR3: TGTGCCACACTTGTCGGGGGAGAGCTCGCCTATGAGCAGTTCTTC. It encodes CATLVGGELAYEQFF.

The chain employs TRBV11-2 and TRBJ2-5; 9 nucleotides line up with TRBD2. The CDR3 extends over 16 amino acids. J was trimmed by 1 base and V by 0 bases; bases with no gene match: 3. The germline V gene encodes CDR1 SGHAT and CDR2 FQNNGV. The CDR3 DNA sequence: TGTGCCAGCAGCTTAGATCGACTAGCGGTCCAAGAGACCCAGTACTTC. It translates to CASSLDRLAVQETQYF.

This clonotype has a handful of counts. The chain joins TRBV3-1 to TRBJ2-7; no reliable D call. CDR3 size: 15 residues. The germline CDR1 and CDR2 sequences are LGHDT and YNNKEL (reference sequence). V lost 4 bases, J lost 4 bases, and 17 bases lay in between. CDR3 bases: TGTGCCAGCAGCCCCCGGGCCCTACAGAAATACGAGCAGTACTTC. Encoded protein: CASSPRALQKYEQYF.

This chain connects TRBV24-1 to TRBJ1-5, with D uncertain. V dropped 4 bases and J dropped 4 bases, with 7 bases sitting between them. The CDR3 loop spans 13 amino acids. The germline V gene has CDR1 KGHDR and CDR2 SFDVKD. The CDR3 DNA reads as TGTGCCACCAGTGAGGGTCGGAATCAGCCCCAGCATTTT. It encodes CATSEGRNQPQHF.